Listed here are 11 T cell receptor beta chains from one sample, sequenced in a study of shared clonotypes between healthy human individuals. Here immunoSEQ multiplex PCR was the method, and the copy in TCRdb shows in-frame clones only, minus some. The sample yields about 1 million clones, about 75% seen once. Specimen: memory CD4+ T cells sorted from blood. Indicated subset: CD45RA-negative fraction. These receptor sequences come from a man between 18 and 35 years old in good health.

The chain joins TRBV11-3 to TRBJ2-3; 8 nucleotides align to TRBD1. Germline V gene sequence: CDR1 SGHNT, CDR2 YENEEA. The CDR3 covers 15 residues. V shed 2 bases and J 3 bases; nucleotides not matched to a gene: 4. CDR3 sequence (DNA): TGTGCCAGCAGCTTACAGGGGGCTGGGACAGATACGCAGTATTTT. It yields the protein CASSLQGAGTDTQYF.

The rearrangement joins TRBV27 to TRBJ2-7, with 15 bases identical to TRBD2. With V trimmed by 2 bases and J by 7 bases, 9 bases remained unmatched. The length of the CDR3 is 17 residues. Germline CDR1 reads MNHEY; CDR2 reads SMNVEV (reference sequence). CDR3 amino acids: CASSLGGTSGGRLEQYF. DNA for the CDR3: TGTGCCAGCAGTTTAGGTGGGACTAGCGGGGGGCGCTTGGAGCAGTACTTC.

This rearrangement joins TRBV18 to TRBJ2-7; 11 positions agree with TRBD2. V was pared by 1 base and J by 0 bases, with 2 bases of the junction left unmatched. Germline V gives CDR1 KGHSH, CDR2 LQKENI. The CDR3 consists of 16 residues. The CDR3 is CASSPRLAGSSYEQYF. In DNA, the CDR3 is TGTGCCAGCTCACCACGACTAGCGGGAAGCTCCTACGAGCAGTACTTC.

V is TRBV7-2 and J is TRBJ2-5; D not certain. CDR1 is SGHTA, CDR2 FQGNSA, per germline. The germline V and J ends were trimmed by 2 bases and 1 base, with 8 bases remaining between them. The CDR3 is made up of 14 amino acids. The CDR3 DNA sequence: TGTGCCAGCAGCTTAACTCGGGTCCAAGAGACCCAGTACTTC. It encodes CASSLTRVQETQYF.

The rearrangement links TRBV4-3 to TRBJ2-4; 10 positions match TRBD2. CDR3 length: 20 amino acids. Germline values: CDR1 LGHNA, CDR2 YSLEER. Germline trimming cut 0 bases from V and 0 bases from J; bases unmatched to any gene: 11. The CDR3 is CASSQDRPSGSDIAKNIQYF. CDR3 nucleotide sequence: TGCGCCAGCAGCCAAGATAGGCCTAGCGGGAGCGATATAGCCAAAAACATTCAGTACTTC.

Here the CDR3 DNA reads TGCGCCAGCAGCGATCCGGGACAGGGAGACAATGAGCAGTTCTTC. Amino acids: CASSDPGQGDNEQFF. The chain has TRBV5-1 and TRBJ2-1; 9 bases fit TRBD1. The CDR3 consists of 15 residues. CDR1 is SGHRS and CDR2 is YFSETQ in the germline V gene. Trimming took 4 bases from V and 5 from J; bases not matched to a gene: 7. The variable domain in full, with the rest retrieved from reference TRBV5-1 and TRBJ2-1, is KAGVTQTPRYLIKTRGQQVTLSCSPISGHRSVSWYQQTPGQGLQFLFEYFSETQRNKGNFPGRFSGRQFSNSRSEMNVSTLELGDSALYLCASSDPGQGDNEQFFGPGTRLTVL.

V usage is TRBV6-1 and J usage is TRBJ1-5; no clear D gene. The V end was cut by 2 bases, the J end by 2 bases, with 10 bases between. This CDR3 is 15 amino acids long. Germline V CDR1 and CDR2: MNHNS, SASEGT. The CDR3 region is CASSEFENGNQPQHF. The CDR3 nucleotides are TGTGCCAGCAGTGAATTTGAGAACGGCAATCAGCCCCAGCATTTT.

The V and J genes are TRBV5-1 and TRBJ2-3, with D perhaps assigned TRBD1 or TRBD2 (5 bases each). Germline values: CDR1 SGHRS, CDR2 YFSETQ. The V and J ends lost 4 bases and 2 bases respectively, with 14 bases between them. The CDR3 extends over 15 amino acids. CDR3: CASSEGRMYTDTQYF. CDR3 bases: TGCGCCAGCAGCGAGGGACGGATGTACACAGATACGCAGTATTTT.

The V and J genes are TRBV14 and TRBJ2-5; D unclear. This CDR3 contains 12 residues. The germline gives CDR1 SGHDN, CDR2 FVKESK. V dropped 1 base and J dropped 5 bases, with 5 bases sitting between them. The CDR3 coding sequence is TGTGCCAGCAGCCAAGGCCGCGAGACCCAGTACTTC. This translates into CASSQGRETQYF.

The sample holds a few counts of this clone. The rearrangement uses TRBV11-2 and TRBJ2-7, with TRBD2 identical over 8 bases. Trimming removed 4 bases from V and 5 bases from J; junction bases left unmatched: 16. The CDR3 sequence is 17 residues long. Per germline, CDR1 SGHAT and CDR2 FQNNGV. For the CDR3, the DNA is TGTGCCAGCAGCTCCGGGACTAGTAGCTTTCGCCGCGACGAGCAGTACTTC. This codes for CASSSGTSSFRRDEQYF.

The V and J genes are TRBV18 and TRBJ2-4; D remains unclear. The CDR3 consists of 14 residues. The germline V and J ends were trimmed by 6 bases and 5 bases, with 14 bases remaining between them. Germline CDR1 and CDR2: KGHSH and LQKENI. Here the CDR3 reads CASSPRNLQNIQYF. As DNA, the CDR3 is TGTGCCAGCTCGCCCAGAAACCTCCAAAACATTCAGTACTTC.